Detailed here is one T cell receptor beta chain. The sample belongs to a study of cytomegalovirus exposure and HLA in healthy donors. Germline assignment: CDR1 MNHEY and CDR2 SVGAGI. J was trimmed by 6 bases and V by 6 bases; bases with no gene match: 5. The CDR3 covers 14 residues. This PCR relied on a set of 60 Vbeta primers and 13 Jbeta primers. Sequencing was performed with immunoSEQ multiplex PCR; in TCRdb, only in-frame clones are kept and a portion is missing. In all, the sample yields some 56,000 clones. The chain recombines TRBV6-5 with TRBJ1-6, with 7 positions matching TRBD1. Sequencing input: PBMCs. This receptor was identified in a woman aged 25 to 39 in good health and CMV-seropositive. The CDR3 here is CASSRQGVNSPLHF. DNA of the CDR3: TGTGCCAGCAGCCGACAGGGTGTTAATTCACCCCTCCACTTT.